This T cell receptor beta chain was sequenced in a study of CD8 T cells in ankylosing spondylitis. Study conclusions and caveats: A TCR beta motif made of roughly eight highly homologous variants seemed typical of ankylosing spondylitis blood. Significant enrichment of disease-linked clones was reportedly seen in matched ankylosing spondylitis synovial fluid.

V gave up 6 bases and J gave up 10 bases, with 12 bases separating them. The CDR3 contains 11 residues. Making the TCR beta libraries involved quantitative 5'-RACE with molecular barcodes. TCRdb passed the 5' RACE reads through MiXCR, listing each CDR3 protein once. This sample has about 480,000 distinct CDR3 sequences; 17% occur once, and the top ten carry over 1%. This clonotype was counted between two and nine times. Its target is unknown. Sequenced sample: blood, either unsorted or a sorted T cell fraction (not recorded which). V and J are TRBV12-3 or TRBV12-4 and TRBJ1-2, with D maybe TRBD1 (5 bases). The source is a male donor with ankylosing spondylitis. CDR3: CASSPGHLYTF. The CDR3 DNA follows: TGTGCCAGCAGCCCAGGACACCTCTACACCTTC.